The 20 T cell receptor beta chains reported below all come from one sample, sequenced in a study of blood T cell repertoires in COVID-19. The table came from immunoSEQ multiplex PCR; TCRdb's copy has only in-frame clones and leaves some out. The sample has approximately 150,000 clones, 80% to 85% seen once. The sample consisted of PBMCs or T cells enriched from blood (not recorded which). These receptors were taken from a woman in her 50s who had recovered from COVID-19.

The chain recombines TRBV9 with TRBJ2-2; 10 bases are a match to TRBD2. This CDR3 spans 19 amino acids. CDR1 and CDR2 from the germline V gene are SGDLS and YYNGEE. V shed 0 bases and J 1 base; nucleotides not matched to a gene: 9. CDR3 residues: CASSVVGLAGARNTGELFF. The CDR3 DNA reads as TGTGCCAGCAGCGTAGTCGGCCTAGCGGGGGCCCGGAACACCGGGGAGCTGTTTTTT.

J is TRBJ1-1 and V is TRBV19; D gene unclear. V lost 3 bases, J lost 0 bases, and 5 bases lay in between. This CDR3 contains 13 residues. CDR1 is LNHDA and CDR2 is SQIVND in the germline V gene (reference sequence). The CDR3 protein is CASSIRMNTEAFF. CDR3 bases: TGTGCCAGTAGTATCAGGATGAACACTGAAGCTTTCTTT.

Here the CDR3 reads CASSEVGLYNSPLHF. CDR3 in DNA: TGTGCCAGCAGTGAGGTTGGACTGTATAATTCACCCCTCCACTTT. The chain uses TRBV25-1 and TRBJ1-6; D gene ambiguous. Germline V gene sequence: CDR1 MGHDK, CDR2 SYGVNS. The CDR3 is 15 residues long. Trimming removed 3 bases at V and 4 bases at J, with 10 bases between.

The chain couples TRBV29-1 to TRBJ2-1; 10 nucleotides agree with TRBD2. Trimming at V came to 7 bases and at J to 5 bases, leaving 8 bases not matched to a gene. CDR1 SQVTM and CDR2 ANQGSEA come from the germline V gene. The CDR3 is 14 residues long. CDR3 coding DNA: TGCAGCGCCCTAAGGACTAGCGGCCACAATGAGCAGTTCTTC. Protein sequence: CSALRTSGHNEQFF.

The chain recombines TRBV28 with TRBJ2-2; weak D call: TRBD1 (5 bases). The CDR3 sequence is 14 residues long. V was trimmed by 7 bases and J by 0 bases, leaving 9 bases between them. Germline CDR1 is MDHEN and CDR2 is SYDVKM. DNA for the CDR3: TGTGCCAGCAAAGGGGCAACGAACACCGGGGAGCTGTTTTTT. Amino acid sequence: CASKGATNTGELFF.

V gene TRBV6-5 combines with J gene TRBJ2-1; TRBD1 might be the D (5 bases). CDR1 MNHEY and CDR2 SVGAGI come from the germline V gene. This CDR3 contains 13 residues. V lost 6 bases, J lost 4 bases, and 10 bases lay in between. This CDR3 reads CASRGTGYNEQFF. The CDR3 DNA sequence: TGTGCCAGCAGGGGAACAGGTTACAATGAGCAGTTCTTC.

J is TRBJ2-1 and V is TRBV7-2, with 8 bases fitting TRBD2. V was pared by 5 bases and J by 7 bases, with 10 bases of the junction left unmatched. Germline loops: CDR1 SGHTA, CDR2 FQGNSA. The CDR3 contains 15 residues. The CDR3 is CASSVNPGLGNEQFF. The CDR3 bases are TGTGCCAGCAGCGTCAATCCGGGACTAGGAAATGAGCAGTTCTTC.

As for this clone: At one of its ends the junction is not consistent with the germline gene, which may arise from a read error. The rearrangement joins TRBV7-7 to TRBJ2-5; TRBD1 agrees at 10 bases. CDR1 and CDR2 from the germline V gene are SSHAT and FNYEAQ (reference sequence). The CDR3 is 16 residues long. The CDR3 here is CASSSRPGQGIETQYF. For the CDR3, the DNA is TGTGCTAGCAGCTCTCGCCCGGGACAGGGGATAGAGACCCAGTACTTC. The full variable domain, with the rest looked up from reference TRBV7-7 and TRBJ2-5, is GAGVSQSPRYKVTKRGQDVTLRCDPISSHATLYWYQQALGQGPEFLTYFNYEAQPDKSGLPSDRFSAERPEGSISTLTIQRTEQRDSAMYRCASSSRPGQGIETQYFGPGTRLLVL.

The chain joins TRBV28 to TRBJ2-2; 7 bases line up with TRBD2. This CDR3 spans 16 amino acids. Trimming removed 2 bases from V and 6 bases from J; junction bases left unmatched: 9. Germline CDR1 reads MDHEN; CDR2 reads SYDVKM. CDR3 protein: CASSLGLAVRAGELFF. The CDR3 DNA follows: TGTGCCAGCAGTTTAGGTCTAGCGGTTAGGGCCGGGGAGCTGTTTTTT.

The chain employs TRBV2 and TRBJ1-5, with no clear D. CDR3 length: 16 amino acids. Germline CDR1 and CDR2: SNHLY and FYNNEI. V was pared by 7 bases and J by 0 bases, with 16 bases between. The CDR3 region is CASTEVATISNQPQHF. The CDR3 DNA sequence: TGTGCCAGCACTGAGGTGGCAACGATTAGCAATCAGCCCCAGCATTTT.

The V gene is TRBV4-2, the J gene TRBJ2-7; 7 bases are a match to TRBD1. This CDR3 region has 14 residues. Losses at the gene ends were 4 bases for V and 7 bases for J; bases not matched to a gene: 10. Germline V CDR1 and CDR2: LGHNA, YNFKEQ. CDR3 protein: CASSPQTGTREQYF. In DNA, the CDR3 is TGTGCCAGCAGCCCGCAGACAGGGACGAGGGAGCAGTACTTC.

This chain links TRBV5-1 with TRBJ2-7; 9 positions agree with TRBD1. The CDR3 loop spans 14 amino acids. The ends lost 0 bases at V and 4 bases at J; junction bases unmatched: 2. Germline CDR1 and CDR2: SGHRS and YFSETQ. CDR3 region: CASSLDRGRYEQYF. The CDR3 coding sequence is TGCGCCAGCAGCTTGGACAGGGGGCGGTACGAGCAGTACTTC.

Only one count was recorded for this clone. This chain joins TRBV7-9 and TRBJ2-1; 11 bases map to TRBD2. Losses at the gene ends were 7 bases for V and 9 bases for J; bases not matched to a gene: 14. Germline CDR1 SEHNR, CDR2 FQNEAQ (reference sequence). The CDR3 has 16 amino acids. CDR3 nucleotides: TGTGCCAGCACCAAACCATTAACCGGACTAGCGGGTGAGCAGTTCTTC. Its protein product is CASTKPLTGLAGEQFF.

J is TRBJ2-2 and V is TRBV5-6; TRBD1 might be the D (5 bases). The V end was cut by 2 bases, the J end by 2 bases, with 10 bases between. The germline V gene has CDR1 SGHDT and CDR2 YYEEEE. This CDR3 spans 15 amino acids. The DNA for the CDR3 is TGTGCCAGCAGCTTCATCGGACAAAACACCGGGGAGCTGTTTTTT. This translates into CASSFIGQNTGELFF.

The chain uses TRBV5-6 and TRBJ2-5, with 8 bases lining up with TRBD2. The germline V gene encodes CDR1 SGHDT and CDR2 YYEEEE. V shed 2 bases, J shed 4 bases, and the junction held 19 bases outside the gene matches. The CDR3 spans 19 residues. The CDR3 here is CASSFLGGVVAGFRETQYF. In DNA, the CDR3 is TGTGCCAGCAGCTTCCTCGGGGGCGTTGTAGCGGGATTTAGAGAGACCCAGTACTTC.

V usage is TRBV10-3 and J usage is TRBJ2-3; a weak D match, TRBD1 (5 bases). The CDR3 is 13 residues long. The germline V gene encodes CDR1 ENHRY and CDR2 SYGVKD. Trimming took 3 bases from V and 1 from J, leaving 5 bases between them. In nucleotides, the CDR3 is TGTGCCATCAGTGACAGGGGCACAGATACGCAGTATTTT. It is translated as CAISDRGTDTQYF.

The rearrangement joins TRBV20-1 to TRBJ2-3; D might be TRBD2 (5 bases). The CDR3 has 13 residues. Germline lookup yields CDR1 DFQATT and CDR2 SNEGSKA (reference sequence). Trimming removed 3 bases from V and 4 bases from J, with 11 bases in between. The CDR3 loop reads CSASYSVPDTQYF. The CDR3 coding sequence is TGCAGTGCTAGTTATAGCGTCCCAGATACGCAGTATTTT.

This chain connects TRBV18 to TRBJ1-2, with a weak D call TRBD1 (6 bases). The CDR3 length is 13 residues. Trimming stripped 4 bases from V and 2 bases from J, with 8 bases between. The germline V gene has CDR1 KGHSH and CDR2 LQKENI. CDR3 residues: CASSQQGNYGYTF. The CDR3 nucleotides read TGTGCCAGCTCACAACAGGGAAACTATGGCTACACCTTC. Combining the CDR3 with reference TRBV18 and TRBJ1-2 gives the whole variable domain NAGVMQNPRHLVRRRGQEARLRCSPMKGHSHVYWYRQLPEEGLKFMVYLQKENIIDESGMPKERFSAEFPKEGPSILRIQQVVRGDSAAYFCASSQQGNYGYTFGSGTRLTVV.

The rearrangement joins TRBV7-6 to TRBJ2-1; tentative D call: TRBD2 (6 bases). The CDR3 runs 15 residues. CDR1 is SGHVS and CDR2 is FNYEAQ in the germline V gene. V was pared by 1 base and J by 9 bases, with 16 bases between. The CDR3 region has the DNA TGTGCCAGCAGCTTAGAGGGTGTCGCCGGGGGTGAGCAGTTCTTC. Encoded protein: CASSLEGVAGGEQFF.

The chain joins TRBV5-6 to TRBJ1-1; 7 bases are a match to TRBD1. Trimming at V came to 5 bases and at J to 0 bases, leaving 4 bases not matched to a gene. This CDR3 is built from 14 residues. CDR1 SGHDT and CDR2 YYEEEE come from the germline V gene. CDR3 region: CASRGGLLNTEAFF. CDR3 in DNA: TGTGCCAGCAGAGGGGGCCTCCTGAACACTGAAGCTTTCTTT.